This T cell receptor (beta chain) was recorded in a study of control samples from healthy donors and cancer patients. The germline V gene has CDR1 MNHEY and CDR2 SMNVEV (reference sequence). CDR3 size: 15 residues. V was pared by 7 bases and J by 4 bases, with 9 bases of the junction left unmatched. Using immunoSEQ multiplex PCR, the repertoire was profiled, and TCRdb retains in-frame clones only, with some absent. The table records some 150,000 clones, 91% of them present only once. This clone was found once. The chain carries TRBV27 and TRBJ2-3; 9 nucleotides line up with TRBD2. This TCR was sampled from a woman aged 25 to 39 in good health. Source material: blood. CDR3 in DNA: TGTGCCAGCAAACCCCGCGGGAGGGCCGCAGATACGCAGTATTTT. Translated, it gives CASKPRGRAADTQYF.